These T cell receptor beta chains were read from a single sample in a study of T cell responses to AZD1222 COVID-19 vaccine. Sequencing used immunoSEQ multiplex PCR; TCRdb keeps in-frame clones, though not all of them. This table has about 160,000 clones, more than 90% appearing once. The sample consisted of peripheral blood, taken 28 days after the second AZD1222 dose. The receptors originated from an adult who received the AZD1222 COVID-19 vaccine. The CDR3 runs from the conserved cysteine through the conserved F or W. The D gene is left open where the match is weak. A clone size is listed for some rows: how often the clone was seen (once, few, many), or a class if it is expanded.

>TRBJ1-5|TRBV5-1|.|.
TGCGCCAGCAGATCTGCTAGCAATCAGCCCCAGCATTTT
CASRSASNQPQHF
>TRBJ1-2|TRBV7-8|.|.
TGTGCCAGCAGCTTAGCGTCGGTGGTCTATGGCTACACCTTC
CASSLASVVYGYTF
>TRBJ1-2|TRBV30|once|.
TGTGCCTGGAGTGAAGTAGGGGGTAGCTACGGCTACACCTTC
CAWSEVGGSYGYTF
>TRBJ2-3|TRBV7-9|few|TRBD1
TGTGCCAGCAGCTCCTTACTACCCGACAGGGGGCGTCATACGCAGTATTTT
CASSSLLPDRGRHTQYF
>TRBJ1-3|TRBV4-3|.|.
TGCGCCAGCAGCCTTCTCCCAGGGGAGGGGGGAAACACCATATATTTT
CASSLLPGEGGNTIYF
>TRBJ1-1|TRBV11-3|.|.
TGTGCCAGCAGCTTAGTACAGGGTCCCACTGAAGCTTTCTTT
CASSLVQGPTEAFF
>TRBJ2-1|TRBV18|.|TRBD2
TGTGCCAGCTCACCACGACTAGCGGGAGGAGGATCCTACAATGAGCAGTTCTTC
CASSPRLAGGGSYNEQFF
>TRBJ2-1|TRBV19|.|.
TGTGCCAGTAATTGGTACCAAGGCTACAATGAGCAGTTCTTC
CASNWYQGYNEQFF
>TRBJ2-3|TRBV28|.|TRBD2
TGTGCCAGCAGCTCGGGACTAGGTTCGCACACAGATACGCAGTATTTT
CASSSGLGSHTDTQYF
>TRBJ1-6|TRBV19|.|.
TGTGCCAGTAGTGAGGGAAATAATTCACCCCTCCACTTT
CASSEGNNSPLHF
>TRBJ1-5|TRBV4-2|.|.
TGTGCCAGCAGCCAAGAATTGGGGAATCAGCCCCAGCATTTT
CASSQELGNQPQHF
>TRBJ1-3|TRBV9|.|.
TGTGCCAGCAGCGTAGAGAACGGGGCAAACACCATATATTTT
CASSVENGANTIYF
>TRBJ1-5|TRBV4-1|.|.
TGCGCCAGCAGCCAAGATGGGGCATATAATCAGCCCCAGCATTTT
CASSQDGAYNQPQHF
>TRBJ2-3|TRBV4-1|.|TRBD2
TGCGCCAGCATGTCGGGACTAGCGGGAGGAGAATACACAGATACGCAGTATTTT
CASMSGLAGGEYTDTQYF
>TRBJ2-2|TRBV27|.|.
TGTGCCAGCAGTTTATCCGCGTCCGGGGAGCTGTTTTTT
CASSLSASGELFF
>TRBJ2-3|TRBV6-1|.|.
TGTGCCAGCAGTGAAGCGGGCGGACACAGCACAGATACGCAGTATTTT
CASSEAGGHSTDTQYF
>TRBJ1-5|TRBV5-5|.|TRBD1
TGTGCCAGCAGGCTGGCAGGGGGTCCCTGGCCCCAGCATTTT
CASRLAGGPWPQHF
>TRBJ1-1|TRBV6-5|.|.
TGTGCCAGTCTTGGGACGACTGCTATGAACACTGAAGCTTTCTTT
CASLGTTAMNTEAFF
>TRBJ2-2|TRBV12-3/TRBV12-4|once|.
TGTGCCAGCAGTTTCGCCCGGGAGCTGTTTTTT
CASSFARELFF
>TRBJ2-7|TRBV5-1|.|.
TGCGCCAGCAGCTTGGAGTGGGGGGGACAACCCGAGCAGTACTTC
CASSLEWGGQPEQYF
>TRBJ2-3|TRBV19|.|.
TGTGCCAGTAGTTCCAACACAGATACGCAGTATTTT
CASSSNTDTQYF
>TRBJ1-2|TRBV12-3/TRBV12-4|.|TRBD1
TGTGCCAGCAGACCAGGGGGCTTCTATGGCTACACCTTC
CASRPGGFYGYTF
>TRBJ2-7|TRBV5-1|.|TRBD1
TGCGCCAGCAGGGACCAGGGGGCGCGCCACGAGCAGTACTTC
CASRDQGARHEQYF
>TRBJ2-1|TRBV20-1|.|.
TGCAGCCTCGGAACTTGGAATGAGCAGTTCTTC
CSLGTWNEQFF
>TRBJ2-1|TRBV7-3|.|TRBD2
TGTGCCAGCAGCCCGACTAGCGGGAGGGCCTCGCATGAGCAGTTCTTC
CASSPTSGRASHEQFF
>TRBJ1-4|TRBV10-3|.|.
TGTGCCATCAGTGAACCAGGGTCGGAAGAAAAACTGTTTTTT
CAISEPGSEEKLFF
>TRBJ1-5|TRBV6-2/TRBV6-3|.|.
TGTGCCAGCAGTTTACGGGGTGGACTAAGCAATCAGCCCCAGCATTTT
CASSLRGGLSNQPQHF
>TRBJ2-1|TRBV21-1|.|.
TGTGCCAGCAGCAAAGGACTAGCGGGAGACAATGAGCAGTTCTTC
CASSKGLAGDNEQFF
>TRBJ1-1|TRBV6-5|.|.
TGTGCCAGCAGTTACGCCAGGGTAGGAACTGAAGCTTTCTTT
CASSYARVGTEAFF
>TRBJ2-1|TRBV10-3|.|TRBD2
TGTGCCATCAGTGAGGCGAAGGCTAGCGGGTATGATGAGCAGTTCTTC
CAISEAKASGYDEQFF
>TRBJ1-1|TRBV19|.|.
TGTGCCAGTACCCCATCATGGGGGTATAACACTGAAGCTTTCTTT
CASTPSWGYNTEAFF
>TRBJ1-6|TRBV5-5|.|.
TGTGCCAGCAGCTTGGCCACAGGTTTATTTTATAATTCACCCCTCCACTTT
CASSLATGLFYNSPLHF
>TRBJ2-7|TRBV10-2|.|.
TGCGCCAGCAGTGAAAGCAGTCAGGAGTTCTTCTACTCCGAGCAGTACTTC
CASSESSQEFFYSEQYF
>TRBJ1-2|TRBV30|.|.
TGTGGCTGGAGTATAGCTAGGATTTATGGCTACACCTTC
CGWSIARIYGYTF
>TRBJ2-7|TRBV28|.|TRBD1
TGTGCCAGCAGCTCCCAGGACTCAGGGGGCTCCTACGAGCAGTACTTC
CASSSQDSGGSYEQYF
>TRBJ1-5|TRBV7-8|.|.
TGTGCCAGCAGCTTAGAGCGAGTCCAGCCCCAGCATTTT
CASSLERVQPQHF
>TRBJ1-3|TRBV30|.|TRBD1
TGTGCCTGGAAACAGGGGTACACTGGAAACACCATATATTTT
CAWKQGYTGNTIYF
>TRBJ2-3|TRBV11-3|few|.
TGTGCCAGCAGCTACTTGCAAACAGATACGCAGTATTTT
CASSYLQTDTQYF
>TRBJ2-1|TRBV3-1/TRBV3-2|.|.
TGTGCCAGCAGCACCCGGACATTTAGGAATGAGCAGTTCTTC
CASSTRTFRNEQFF
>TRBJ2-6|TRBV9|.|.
TGTGCCAGCAGTGCAGGTGCTGGGGCCAACGTCCTGACTTTC
CASSAGAGANVLTF
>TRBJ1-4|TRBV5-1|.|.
TGCGCCAGCAGCTTGAATGCGGGAAAACTGTTTTTT
CASSLNAGKLFF
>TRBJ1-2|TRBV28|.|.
TGTGCCAGCAGTTCTCTGGCAGGAAGCCCCTATGGCTACACCTTC
CASSSLAGSPYGYTF
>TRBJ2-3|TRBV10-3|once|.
TGTGCCATCAGTGAGAGCACTACTAGCACAGATACGCAGTATTTT
CAISESTTSTDTQYF
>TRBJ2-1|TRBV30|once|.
TGTGCCTGGAGTTCTACCGGGGGCTACAATGAGCAGTTCTTC
CAWSSTGGYNEQFF
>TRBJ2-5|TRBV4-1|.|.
TGCGCCAGCAGCCAAGACCGCGGTGAGACCCAGTACTTC
CASSQDRGETQYF
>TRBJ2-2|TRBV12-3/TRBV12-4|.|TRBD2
TGTGCCAGCAGAATAGCGGGGACCGGGGAGCTGTTTTTT
CASRIAGTGELFF
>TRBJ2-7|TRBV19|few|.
TGTGCCAGTAGTAGGCAGGGTAAAGGCTACGAGCAGTACTTC
CASSRQGKGYEQYF
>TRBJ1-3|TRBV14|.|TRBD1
TGTGCCAGCAGCCCACGACAGGGACGGATTAAAGGAAACACCATATATTTT
CASSPRQGRIKGNTIYF
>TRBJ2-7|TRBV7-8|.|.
TGTGCCAGCAGCCGCCCCGGACAGCTCTACGAGCAGTACTTC
CASSRPGQLYEQYF
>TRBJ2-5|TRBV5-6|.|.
TGTGCCAGCAGCCCTGTGGGTGGGGCCCAGTACTTC
CASSPVGGAQYF
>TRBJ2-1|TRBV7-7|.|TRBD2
TGTGCTAGCAGCTTAGCGCCTAGCGGAATCTACAATGAGCAGTTCTTC
CASSLAPSGIYNEQFF
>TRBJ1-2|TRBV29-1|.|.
TGCAGCGTCCCCCAAGGGCTCCGACACGTCTATGGCTACACCTTC
CSVPQGLRHVYGYTF
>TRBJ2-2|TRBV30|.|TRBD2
TGTGCCTGGACTAGCGGGAGGAACACCGGGGAGCTGTTTTTT
CAWTSGRNTGELFF
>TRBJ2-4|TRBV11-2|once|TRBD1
TGTGCCAGCAGCTTCCGACAGGGTATCTACTTC
CASSFRQGIYF
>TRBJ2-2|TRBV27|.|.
TGTGCCAGCAGGCTCCAGGGGACAGGGGAGCTGTTTTTT
CASRLQGTGELFF
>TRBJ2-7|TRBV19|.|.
TGTGCCAGTAGTACGGTCGGGGCACCTGCCTACGAGCAGTACTTC
CASSTVGAPAYEQYF
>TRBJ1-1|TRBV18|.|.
TGTGCCAGCTCACCTCTTTGGGGTATGCGTGACACTGAAGCTTTCTTT
CASSPLWGMRDTEAFF
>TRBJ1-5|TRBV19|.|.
TGTGCCAGTAGTATAGATATCAGGGCGGCTCAGCCCCAGCATTTT
CASSIDIRAAQPQHF
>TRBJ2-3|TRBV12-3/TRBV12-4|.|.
TGTGCCAGCAGTTTACGCATAGAAGCGCAGTATTTT
CASSLRIEAQYF